This paragraph reports one T cell receptor beta chain. This sample was taken from a study of T cells after yellow fever vaccination. The V end lost 4 bases, the J end lost 9 bases, and 10 bases lay between the germline ends. The CDR3 contains 12 residues. CDR1 MGHRA and CDR2 YSYEKL come from the germline V gene. TCRdb called the 5' RACE reads again in MiXCR, with one record for every CDR3 protein. The table includes roughly 350,000 distinct CDR3 sequences, roughly 4.3% detected once. The chain carries TRBV4-1 and TRBJ2-1; D is unclear. This clonotype was sampled from a man younger than 35 who received the YFV17D yellow fever vaccine. Specimen: PBMCs, collected 5 days after the yellow fever booster vaccination. The CDR3 region has the DNA TGCGCCAGCAGCCCCTCGCCGGGTGAGCAGTTCTTC. This translates into CASSPSPGEQFF.